The present entry profiles one T cell receptor (beta chain) with its context. It lacks a known antigen. Base-call qualities are not available, and no considerably larger clone is one nucleotide away. This entry is derived from a study of T cell repertoires in cytomegalovirus infection (dated by TCRdb to the late 2010s). About the investigation overall: The HLA type of each donor mattered for the analysis, because public TCR beta signatures pointed to carriage of CMV infection along with the matching HLA type.

Beyond this particular receptor, the publication reports: In the ex vivo response, HLA-C-restricted CMV-specific TCR beta clonotypes were dominant, and in two of eight donors the single most frequent clonotype came from this HLA-C-restricted group. Cumulative frequency of public TCR beta family members discriminated carriers of CMV infection plus the relevant HLA type in this cohort and an independent approximately 370-donor cohort.

V trim: 5 bases; J trim: 9 bases; unmatched bases: 13. The CDR3 spans 16 residues, from the cysteine through the phenylalanine. CDR3 DNA is the only sequence kept; it has 48 bases, read in frame from the first base. Instrument on record: Illumina HiSeq 1500. TCRdb took the public reads, trimmed them with fastp at Q25, ran MiXCR for clone calling and kept in-frame beta chains. All rows with the same CDR3 protein become a single entry with the most common DNA and genes. This sample gives about 740,000 distinct CDR3 sequences in total; 35% of them show up just once. The ten largest clonotypes hold around 2.8% of the sample.

Sequenced input: PBMCs. The V and J segments used are TRBV12-3 or TRBV12-4 and TRBJ1-6; TRBD1 fits 7 bases in the junction. The sequence was collected from a human donor in good health (CMV status not recorded). Some clones in this sample may be carry-over from other donors' samples. The CDR3: CASSPQGQRGGSPLHF. The bases are TGTGCCAGCAGTCCTCAGGGACAGCGAGGGGGTTCACCCCTCCACTTT.